What follows are 25 T cell receptor beta chains derived from one specimen sequenced in a study of early T cells in non-severe SARS-CoV-2 infection. TCRdb ran MiXCR on the 5' RACE reads and lists one entry per CDR3 protein. Of around 53,000 distinct CDR3 sequences in the sample, less than 15% were seen once. Material: whole blood, obtained at baseline. The receptors come from an adult who was a healthcare worker with PCR-confirmed SARS-CoV-2 infection or an uninfected control (not recorded which).

The rearrangement joins TRBV3-1 to TRBJ2-1; no definite D call. Per germline, CDR1 LGHDT and CDR2 YNNKEL (reference sequence). The CDR3 has 14 amino acids. V lost 1 base to trimming and J lost 9 bases, with 13 bases between them. The CDR3 DNA follows: TGTGCCAGCAGCCAAGGACGTAGGTACGGTGAGCAGTTCTTC. Translating it yields CASSQGRRYGEQFF.

The V and J genes are TRBV5-1 and TRBJ2-7; D remains ambiguous. Germline values: CDR1 SGHRS, CDR2 YFSETQ. The CDR3 is 14 residues long. Deletions cut 2 bases from V and 1 base from J, with 10 bases between. In DNA form, the CDR3 reads TGCGCCAGCAGCTTAAGGGTGCTGTCCTACGAGCAGTACTTC. Its protein product is CASSLRVLSYEQYF.

This clonotype was seen repeatedly, ten times or more. V gene TRBV6-6 combines with J gene TRBJ1-5; the D gene is possibly TRBD1 (5 bases). Per the germline V gene, CDR1 is MNHNY and CDR2 is SVGAGI (reference sequence). The CDR3 consists of 15 residues. V dropped 3 bases and J dropped 2 bases, with 11 bases sitting between them. The chain's CDR3 is CASSYGGAGNQPQHF. CDR3 DNA: TGTGCCAGCAGTTATGGAGGGGCTGGCAATCAGCCCCAGCATTTT.

Many counts were recorded for this clonotype. The chain links TRBV28 to TRBJ2-1; TRBD2 agrees at 10 bases. V lost 5 bases to trimming and J lost 1 base; unmatched junction nucleotides: 8. The CDR3 is 17 amino acids. Germline CDR1 reads MDHEN; CDR2 reads SYDVKM. CDR3 bases: TGTGCCAGCAGTCCTTCTCTAGCGGGAGTATCCTACAATGAGCAGTTCTTC. The encoded protein is CASSPSLAGVSYNEQFF.

Ten or more counts support this clonotype. The rearrangement joins TRBV25-1 to TRBJ2-7, with D tentatively TRBD1 (6 bases). There are 15 residues in the CDR3. CDR1 is MGHDK and CDR2 is SYGVNS in the germline V gene. Between the trimmed V and J ends, which lost 3 bases and 0 bases, there was a span of 12 bases. For the CDR3, the DNA is TGTGCCAGCAGTGACCAGGACAGCTACTCCTACGAGCAGTACTTC. Its translation: CASSDQDSYSYEQYF.

Ten or more counts support this clonotype. The chain combines TRBV29-1 with TRBJ2-2; 10 positions match TRBD2. V was pared by 5 bases and J by 7 bases, with 10 bases of the junction left unmatched. The length of the CDR3 is 15 residues. CDR1 is SQVTM, CDR2 ANQGSEA, per germline. The DNA of the CDR3 is TGCAGCGTTCGGCTAGCGGGAGTTAAAGGCGGGGAGCTGTTTTTT. Translation: CSVRLAGVKGGELFF.

This clonotype was seen more than once but under ten times. This rearrangement joins TRBV15 to TRBJ1-3, with D possibly matching TRBD1 (6 bases). The CDR3 contains 12 residues. Per the germline V gene, CDR1 is LNHNV and CDR2 is YYDKDF (reference sequence). V was pared by 8 bases and J by 8 bases, with 13 bases between. CDR3 amino acids: CATGQGLDTIYF. CDR3 DNA: TGTGCCACCGGTCAGGGGCTTGACACCATATATTTT.

The table lists this clonotype with many counts. The chain couples TRBV7-6 to TRBJ2-5; 8 nucleotides line up with TRBD1. From germline, CDR1 is SGHVS and CDR2 FNYEAQ. The CDR3 runs to 16 residues. Germline trimming cut 1 base from V and 1 base from J; bases unmatched to any gene: 5. The CDR3 bases are TGTGCCAGCAGCTTAGGACAGGGGTCCCGCCAAGAGACCCAGTACTTC. Translated, it gives CASSLGQGSRQETQYF.

This clonotype was recorded at least ten times. V and J are TRBV5-4 and TRBJ2-1; D not certain. Germline lookup yields CDR1 SGHNT and CDR2 YYREEE (reference sequence). V was cut by 2 bases and J by 7 bases, with 10 bases left in between. This CDR3 contains 13 residues. The CDR3 reads CASSFSIGNEQFF. Written as DNA, the CDR3 is TGTGCCAGCAGCTTTAGCATTGGGAATGAGCAGTTCTTC.

The V call is TRBV7-3, the J call TRBJ2-2; D is unresolved. Germline V gene data show CDR1 as SGHTA and CDR2 as FQGTGA. This CDR3 has 14 residues. V was pared by 6 bases and J by 0 bases, with 8 bases between. The CDR3 region has the DNA TGTGCCAGCAGGAGCCACGCGAACACCGGGGAGCTGTTTTTT. This encodes CASRSHANTGELFF.

This clonotype was counted many times. This rearrangement joins TRBV12-5 to TRBJ1-3; D is ambiguous. CDR3 size: 18 residues. The V gene lost 0 bases and the J gene lost 0 bases, with 15 bases spanning the gap. CDR1 and CDR2 (germline): LGHNT, FRNRAP. Here the CDR3 DNA reads TGTGCTAGTGGTTTGGTCGTTGAGAGACGGAACTCTGGAAACACCATATATTTT. Translated: CASGLVVERRNSGNTIYF.

The sample holds many counts of this clonotype. The rearrangement links TRBV28 to TRBJ1-4, with unresolved D. Between the trimmed V and J ends, which lost 1 base and 4 bases, there was a span of 7 bases. The CDR3 is 14 residues long. Per germline, CDR1 MDHEN and CDR2 SYDVKM. The CDR3 spells CASSLFGSNEKLFF. CDR3 bases: TGTGCCAGCAGTTTATTCGGTAGTAATGAAAAACTGTTTTTT. The entire variable domain, with the rest obtained from reference TRBV28 and TRBJ1-4, is as follows: DVKVTQSSRYLVKRTGEKVFLECVQDMDHENMFWYRQDPGLGLRLIYFSYDVKMKEKGDIPEGYSVSREKKERFSLILESASTNQTSMYLCASSLFGSNEKLFFGSGTQLSVL.

This clonotype was found a few times. CDR3 nucleotides: TGTGCCAGCAGTCCTACAGGGGAACAGCCCCAGCATTTT. Protein: CASSPTGEQPQHF. The rearrangement joins TRBV6-2 or TRBV6-3 to TRBJ1-5; 7 nucleotides match TRBD1. Germline V CDR1 and CDR2: MNHEY, SVGEGT. The V segment lost 5 bases and the J segment 7 bases; nucleotides outside the gene matches: 5. This CDR3 spans 13 amino acids.

This clonotype has just a few counts. This sequence joins TRBV14 and TRBJ2-1; 8 bases fit TRBD2. V was clipped by 5 bases and J by 10 bases; unmatched bases: 19. CDR3 length: 17 amino acids. Germline V gene sequence: CDR1 SGHDN, CDR2 FVKESK. The CDR3 loop is CASSNPNLREGRGEQFF. In DNA, the CDR3 is TGTGCCAGCAGCAATCCAAATTTACGGGAGGGCCGGGGGGAGCAGTTCTTC.

Only a few counts were recorded for this clonotype. The chain carries TRBV20-1 and TRBJ2-1; 12 bases map to TRBD2. Unmatched junction bases numbered 10, after V lost 6 bases and J lost 7 bases. Germline V gene sequence: CDR1 DFQATT, CDR2 SNEGSKA (reference sequence). The CDR3 consists of 15 residues. The CDR3 sequence: CSAPPGLAGRNEQFF. In DNA, the CDR3 is TGCAGTGCCCCCCCTGGACTAGCGGGACGTAATGAGCAGTTCTTC.

V and J are TRBV6-2 or TRBV6-3 and TRBJ2-7, with D possibly being TRBD1 (5 bases). The CDR3 has 13 residues. CDR1 and CDR2 from the germline V gene are MNHEY and SVGEGT. V was trimmed by 0 bases and J by 2 bases, leaving 5 bases between them. The CDR3: CASSYSDTYEQYF. DNA of the CDR3: TGTGCCAGCAGTTACTCGGACACCTACGAGCAGTACTTC.

This clonotype was recorded a few times. The genes are TRBV14 and TRBJ2-7, with D hard to call. Germline V gives CDR1 SGHDN, CDR2 FVKESK. Trimming stripped 4 bases from V and 7 bases from J, with 14 bases between. The CDR3 is made up of 13 amino acids. The CDR3 region is CASSPSRSGEQYF. In nucleotides, the CDR3 is TGTGCCAGCAGCCCCTCCCGGTCTGGGGAGCAGTACTTC.

This clonotype was counted a few times. The chain uses TRBV7-3 and TRBJ2-3, with D possibly being TRBD2 (5 bases). Germline lookup yields CDR1 SGHTA and CDR2 FQGTGA. Trimming took 5 bases from V and 0 from J, leaving 12 bases between them. The CDR3 has 15 amino acids. The CDR3 bases are TGTGCCAGCAGCCCCGGACTGATTAGCACAGATACGCAGTATTTT. Encoded protein: CASSPGLISTDTQYF. The variable domain in full, completed from reference TRBV7-3 and TRBJ2-3, reads GAGVSQTPSNKVTEKGKYVELRCDPISGHTALYWYRQSLGQGPEFLIYFQGTGAADDSGLPNDRFFAVRPEGSVSTLKIQRTERGDSAVYLCASSPGLISTDTQYFGPGTRLTVL.

The V gene is TRBV6-2 or TRBV6-3, the J gene TRBJ2-3; perhaps TRBD2 as D (5 bases). CDR3 length: 14 residues. Trimming took 7 bases from V and 2 from J, leaving 13 bases between them. Germline lookup yields CDR1 MNHEY and CDR2 SVGEGT. CDR3 amino acids: CASTISGFTDTQYF. CDR3 bases: TGTGCCAGCACCATCAGCGGATTCACAGATACGCAGTATTTT.

This clonotype was seen many times. The chain employs TRBV28 and TRBJ2-7; 8 bases line up with TRBD2. CDR1 is MDHEN, CDR2 SYDVKM, per germline. The CDR3 runs 14 residues. V shed 7 bases, J shed 0 bases, and the junction held 5 bases outside the gene matches. The CDR3 reads CASIRAGGSYEQYF. CDR3 in DNA: TGTGCCAGCATTCGGGCGGGGGGCTCCTACGAGCAGTACTTC.

This clonotype has ten or more counts. The rearrangement joins TRBV20-1 to TRBJ1-2; no clear D. From germline, CDR1 is DFQATT and CDR2 SNEGSKA (reference sequence). The CDR3 has 15 residues. Between the trimmed V and J ends, which lost 6 bases and 0 bases, there was a span of 17 bases. Here the CDR3 DNA reads TGCAGTGCCCCCGATTTCGGGAATTCTAACTATGGCTACACCTTC. Amino acid sequence: CSAPDFGNSNYGYTF.

This clonotype has just a few counts. The rearrangement links TRBV3-1 to TRBJ2-1, with D unresolved. This CDR3 spans 14 amino acids. Per the germline V gene, CDR1 is LGHDT and CDR2 is YNNKEL (reference sequence). Between the trimmed V and J ends, which lost 1 base and 7 bases, there was a span of 11 bases. CDR3 DNA: TGTGCCAGCAGCCAAGCTATGTCAGGAAATGAGCAGTTCTTC. It encodes CASSQAMSGNEQFF.

This clonotype appeared many times. The gene calls are TRBV7-3 and TRBJ2-7; either TRBD1 or TRBD2 may supply D (5 bases each). Germline CDR1 is SGHTA and CDR2 is FQGTGA. This CDR3 comprises 13 residues. V was shortened by 4 bases and J by 6 bases, with 13 bases between the two germline ends. CDR3: CASSSEGETEQYF. The CDR3 DNA reads as TGTGCCAGCAGCTCTGAAGGGGAGACCGAGCAGTACTTC.

This clonotype was observed a handful of times. The chain combines TRBV28 with TRBJ2-7; 9 bases agree with TRBD2. This CDR3 is 16 amino acids long. Germline CDR1 reads MDHEN; CDR2 reads SYDVKM. The V segment lost 9 bases and the J segment 6 bases; nucleotides outside the gene matches: 18. The CDR3 is CASTGVSGSPHGEQYF. The CDR3 DNA is TGTGCCAGTACCGGGGTTAGCGGGAGTCCGCACGGCGAGCAGTACTTC. The full variable domain, its missing parts supplied by reference TRBV28 and TRBJ2-7, is DVKVTQSSRYLVKRTGEKVFLECVQDMDHENMFWYRQDPGLGLRLIYFSYDVKMKEKGDIPEGYSVSREKKERFSLILESASTNQTSMYLCASTGVSGSPHGEQYFGPGTRLTVT.

Here the CDR3 reads CASSRSSEQFF. The CDR3 coding sequence is TGTGCCAGCAGCCGTAGTAGCGAGCAGTTCTTC. V and J are TRBV11-2 and TRBJ2-1; no clear D gene. V lost 5 bases and J 10 bases, leaving 9 bases between the germline ends. The CDR3 length is 11 residues. Germline lookup yields CDR1 SGHAT and CDR2 FQNNGV.